Listed here are 3 T cell receptor beta chains from one sample, sequenced in a study of identical twins. Using its own MiXCR run on the 5' RACE reads, TCRdb lists one record per CDR3 protein. The sample lists about 890,000 distinct CDR3 sequences, over 9% occurring once. The same sample was also studied in work on yellow fever vaccine responses in identical twins.

Sequencing was done on a sample of PBMCs. The receptors were sampled from a woman younger than 35 in good health.

The DNA of the CDR3 is TGTGCCAGCACCCGACAGGTCTCCTACGAGCAGTACTTC. Encoded protein: CASTRQVSYEQYF. This chain uses TRBV27 with TRBJ2-7, with TRBD1 as a possible D gene (6 bases). Germline loops: CDR1 MNHEY, CDR2 SMNVEV (reference sequence). The CDR3 is made up of 13 amino acids. V gave up 7 bases and J gave up 0 bases, with 10 bases separating them.

The J gene is TRBJ2-2, the V gene TRBV7-3; D uncertain. The CDR3 runs 13 residues. V lost 4 bases and J 4 bases, leaving 7 bases between the germline ends. Per germline, CDR1 SGHTA and CDR2 FQGTGA. The CDR3 loop reads CASSSTSTGELFF. The CDR3 DNA reads as TGTGCCAGCAGCTCAACGAGCACCGGGGAGCTGTTTTTT.

The sample holds a few counts of this clonotype. The V and J genes are TRBV6-2 or TRBV6-3 and TRBJ2-5; D is undetermined. CDR3 size: 16 residues. Germline lookup yields CDR1 MNHEY and CDR2 SVGEGT. Trimming stripped 6 bases from V and 4 bases from J, with 21 bases between. In nucleotides, the CDR3 is TGTGCCAGCAGCTCCGCTGTGGCATCGAAGAGAGAGACCCAGTACTTC. Translated, it gives CASSSAVASKRETQYF.